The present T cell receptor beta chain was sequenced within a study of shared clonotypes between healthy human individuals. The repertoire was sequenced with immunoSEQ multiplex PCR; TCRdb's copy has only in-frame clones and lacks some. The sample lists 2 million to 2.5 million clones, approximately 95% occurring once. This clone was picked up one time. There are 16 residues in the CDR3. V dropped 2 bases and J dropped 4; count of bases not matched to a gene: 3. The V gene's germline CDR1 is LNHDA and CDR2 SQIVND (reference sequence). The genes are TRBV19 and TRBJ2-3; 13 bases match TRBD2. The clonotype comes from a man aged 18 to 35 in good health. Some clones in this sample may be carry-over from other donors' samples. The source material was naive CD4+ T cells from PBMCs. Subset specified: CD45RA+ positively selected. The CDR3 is CASSIKLAGGPDTQYF. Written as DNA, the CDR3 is TGTGCCAGTAGTATAAAACTAGCGGGAGGGCCAGATACGCAGTATTTT.